One and the same sample provided the 19 T cell receptor beta chains below, sequenced in a study of Graves' ophthalmopathy and Graves' hyperthyroidism. As the template, RNA transcripts were used to amplify TCR beta CDR3 regions. After a first-round RT-PCR with HTBI primers, a second-round multiplex PCR was run. In TCRdb, the multiplex PCR reads were re-called with MiXCR into one record per CDR3 protein. The table lists over a million distinct CDR3 sequences, about 35% of them singletons, with 11% in the top ten. Sequenced: peripheral blood or thyroid tissue (not recorded which). These receptor sequences come from an adult man with Graves' hyperthyroidism.

This clonotype was counted many times. V usage is TRBV12-3 or TRBV12-4 and J usage is TRBJ1-2; 9 positions match TRBD1. Trimming at V came to 7 bases and at J to 3 bases, leaving 3 bases not matched to a gene. The CDR3 is made up of 13 amino acids. The CDR3 here is CASTRTGDYGYTF. The DNA for the CDR3 is TGTGCCAGCACCCGGACAGGGGACTATGGCTACACCTTC.

The table lists this clonotype with a few counts. The chain carries TRBV30 and TRBJ1-4; 7 nucleotides match TRBD1. CDR1 is GTSNPN, CDR2 SVGIG, per germline (reference sequence). The CDR3 sequence is 13 residues long. The ends lost 5 bases at V and 7 bases at J; junction bases unmatched: 7. As DNA, the CDR3 is TGTGCCTGGCAGGGACAGTCGAGTGAAAAACTGTTTTTT. Protein product: CAWQGQSSEKLFF.

This chain links TRBV7-9 with TRBJ2-5; weak D call: TRBD1 (6 bases). Deletions cut 5 bases from V and 3 bases from J, with 16 bases between. The CDR3 runs 15 residues. Germline CDR1 reads SEHNR; CDR2 reads FQNEAQ (reference sequence). The CDR3 DNA is TGTGCCAGCAGCGTCCAGGGGATTGGGAAAGAGACCCAGTACTTC. This translates into CASSVQGIGKETQYF.

This clonotype has a count of ten or more. This chain uses TRBV24-1 with TRBJ1-2, with D unclear. CDR3 length equals 14 residues. V lost 4 bases to trimming and J lost 3 bases, with 11 bases between them. Germline V gene data show CDR1 as KGHDR and CDR2 as SFDVKD. The CDR3 coding sequence is TGTGCCACCAGTGACCGGAATTTCCACTATGGCTACACCTTC. As protein: CATSDRNFHYGYTF.

This clonotype was detected only a few times. This chain links TRBV7-9 with TRBJ1-1, with a possible D match to TRBD1 (5 bases). This CDR3 comprises 14 residues. Trimming pared 7 bases from V and 0 bases from J, leaving 12 bases between. Looked up from germline, CDR1 is SEHNR and CDR2 is FQNEAQ (reference sequence). CDR3 sequence: CASIRGRVNTEAFF. DNA of the CDR3: TGTGCCAGCATAAGGGGAAGAGTGAACACTGAAGCTTTCTTT.

This chain links TRBV7-2 with TRBJ2-5; 8 bases fit TRBD2. The V and J ends lost 4 bases and 5 bases, in that order; junction bases with no gene match: 15. CDR1 and CDR2 from the germline V gene are SGHTA and FQGNSA. CDR3 length: 17 residues. The CDR3 is CASSSSGSSGTQETQYF. In DNA, the CDR3 is TGTGCCAGCAGCTCGTCCGGGAGTAGCGGGACCCAGGAGACCCAGTACTTC.

The gene calls are TRBV6-2 or TRBV6-3 and TRBJ1-2; weak D call: TRBD1 (5 bases). V was cut by 4 bases and J by 4 bases, with 13 bases left in between. Germline CDR1 MNHEY, CDR2 SVGEGT. The CDR3 extends over 14 amino acids. The CDR3 is CASSSVKGIYGYTF. CDR3 nucleotide sequence: TGTGCCAGCAGTTCCGTTAAGGGGATCTATGGCTACACCTTC.

The CDR3 DNA follows: TGCAGTGCTAGAGGCAGGGGTCGGGTATTGGAGACCCAGTACTTC. Translation gives CSARGRGRVLETQYF. This sequence joins TRBV20-1 and TRBJ2-5; possibly TRBD1 for D (6 bases). The ends were cut back, 1 base at V and 5 bases at J, with 17 bases in the middle. Germline V gene sequence: CDR1 DFQATT, CDR2 SNEGSKA (reference sequence). This CDR3 contains 15 residues.

This clonotype was counted at least ten times. The chain recombines TRBV25-1 with TRBJ1-1; unclear D gene. Trimming left V 1 base short and J 0 bases short, with 3 bases between. The CDR3 spans 13 residues. Looked up from germline, CDR1 is MGHDK and CDR2 is SYGVNS. In DNA, the CDR3 is TGTGCCAGCAGTGAATGGATGAACACTGAAGCTTTCTTT. It is translated as CASSEWMNTEAFF. The full variable domain, in which reference TRBV25-1 and TRBJ1-1 provide the parts outside the CDR3, is EADIYQTPRYLVIGTGKKITLECSQTMGHDKMYWYQQDPGMELHLIHYSYGVNSTEKGDLSSESTVSRIRTEHFPLTLESARPSHTSQYLCASSEWMNTEAFFGQGTRLTVV.

This clonotype has just a few counts. The gene calls are TRBV9 and TRBJ1-2, with 11 bases aligning to TRBD1. V was clipped by 3 bases and J by 3 bases; unmatched bases: 7. The CDR3 contains 16 residues. Per germline, CDR1 SGDLS and CDR2 YYNGEE. The CDR3 reads CASSARDRGGYYGYTF. In DNA, the CDR3 is TGTGCCAGCAGCGCTCGGGACAGGGGGGGATACTATGGCTACACCTTC.

The chain combines TRBV25-1 with TRBJ2-5; possible D gene TRBD1, 5 bases. Trimming took off 1 base at V and 4 bases at J, with 16 bases between the two ends. The germline CDR1 and CDR2 sequences are MGHDK and SYGVNS. This CDR3 is 16 amino acids long. CDR3 in amino acids: CASSESVRVGTETQYF. The CDR3 region has the DNA TGTGCCAGCAGTGAATCGGTCAGGGTCGGTACAGAGACCCAGTACTTC. Looking up the rest from reference TRBV25-1 and TRBJ2-5 gives the full variable domain: EADIYQTPRYLVIGTGKKITLECSQTMGHDKMYWYQQDPGMELHLIHYSYGVNSTEKGDLSSESTVSRIRTEHFPLTLESARPSHTSQYLCASSESVRVGTETQYFGPGTRLLVL.

This clonotype has ten or more counts. A junction boundary mismatches the germline segment, possibly from a read error. This rearrangement joins TRBV5-1 to TRBJ1-1; D is perhaps TRBD1 (5 bases). The CDR3 contains 11 residues. Per germline, CDR1 SGHRS and CDR2 YFSETQ. CDR3 DNA sequence: TGTGCCAGCAGCGCAGGGACGGAAGCTTTCTTT. This gives the protein CASSAGTEAFF.

On this clonotype itself: The junction departs from germline at one end; a sequencing error may be responsible. The chain carries TRBV10-3 and TRBJ2-7, with 8 positions matching TRBD2. Germline V gives CDR1 ENHRY, CDR2 SYGVKD. This CDR3 is built from 17 residues. The DNA for the CDR3 is TGTGCCAGCAGTGACGCAACGACTAGCGCGTACTCCTACGAGCAGTACTTC. Translation gives CASSDATTSAYSYEQYF.

The table lists this clonotype with many counts. The chain joins TRBV15 to TRBJ2-7, with D tentatively TRBD1 or TRBD2 (5 bases each). The CDR3 is made up of 16 amino acids. V shed 0 bases and J shed 6 bases, with 18 bases lying between them. Per germline, CDR1 LNHNV and CDR2 YYDKDF (reference sequence). DNA for the CDR3: TGTGCCACCAGCAGAGATGGGGGATCTGGGGACCCCGAGCAGTACTTC. Residues: CATSRDGGSGDPEQYF.

This clonotype was seen at least ten times. V and J are TRBV7-9 and TRBJ1-1; 7 bases map to TRBD1. The CDR3 contains 15 residues. Per germline, CDR1 SEHNR and CDR2 FQNEAQ (reference sequence). After removal of 6 bases from V and 1 base from J, the junction contained 8 bases not matched to a gene. The CDR3 loop is CASRALTGANTEAFF. In DNA form, the CDR3 reads TGTGCCAGCAGAGCCTTAACAGGGGCGAACACTGAAGCTTTCTTT. The full variable domain, rest sourced from reference TRBV7-9 and TRBJ1-1, is DTGVSQNPRHKITKRGQNVTFRCDPISEHNRLYWYRQTLGQGPEFLTYFQNEAQLEKSRLLSDRFSAERPKGSFSTLEIQRTEQGDSAMYLCASRALTGANTEAFFGQGTRLTVV.

This clonotype has more than one count but fewer than ten. The chain's CDR3 is CASSSTGTWDQPQHF. DNA of the CDR3: TGTGCCAGCTCAAGCACCGGGACATGGGATCAGCCCCAGCATTTT. The rearrangement links TRBV18 to TRBJ1-5; TRBD1 is a possible D gene (6 bases). The CDR3 loop spans 15 amino acids. V was pared by 5 bases and J by 5 bases, with 16 bases between. Germline assignment: CDR1 KGHSH and CDR2 LQKENI. Using reference TRBV18 and TRBJ1-5 for the parts outside the CDR3, the full variable domain is NAGVMQNPRHLVRRRGQEARLRCSPMKGHSHVYWYRQLPEEGLKFMVYLQKENIIDESGMPKERFSAEFPKEGPSILRIQQVVRGDSAAYFCASSSTGTWDQPQHFGDGTRLSIL.

This clonotype was detected ten times or more. The genes are TRBV25-1 and TRBJ1-3; tentative D call: TRBD1 (5 bases). Germline V gene sequence: CDR1 MGHDK, CDR2 SYGVNS. The CDR3 has 17 residues. Trimming pared 2 bases from V and 3 bases from J, leaving 17 bases between. The CDR3 coding sequence is TGTGCCAGCAGTGAAGCGGGGCCCCCGTCCCATGGAAACACCATATATTTT. This sequence encodes CASSEAGPPSHGNTIYF.

The chain carries TRBV6-5 and TRBJ1-5, with 8 bases fitting TRBD1. The germline V gene has CDR1 MNHEY and CDR2 SVGAGI. The CDR3 covers 13 residues. J gave up 7 bases and V 6 bases, and 5 bases lay outside the gene matches. The CDR3 nucleotides read TGTGCCAGCAGCTGGACAGGGCGACAGCCCCAGCATTTT. Residues: CASSWTGRQPQHF.

In this sample, this clonotype turned up many times. V and J are TRBV9 and TRBJ1-3, with D perhaps matching TRBD1 (5 bases). Germline loops: CDR1 SGDLS, CDR2 YYNGEE. CDR3 size: 17 residues. With 4 bases removed from V and 1 base from J, the gap between germline ends came to 18 bases. The CDR3 DNA is TGTGCCAGCAGCACCTCCCTGGGGGGTAGTTCTGGAAACACCATATATTTT. It encodes CASSTSLGGSSGNTIYF.